One sample yielded the 14 T cell receptor beta chains listed below, sequenced in a study of blood T cell repertoires in COVID-19. TCRdb's table, derived via immunoSEQ multiplex PCR, lists solely in-frame clones and lacks some. The table includes around 160,000 clones, 88% detected once. Sequencing was performed on peripheral blood. Receptors originate from a human donor in a cohort sampled during active COVID-19.

DNA of the CDR3: TGTGCCAGCAGCTTAGTCCCAATGGACAGGGTGGAGCAGAACACTGAAGCTTTCTTT. It encodes CASSLVPMDRVEQNTEAFF. The chain uses TRBV7-2 and TRBJ1-1; 8 bases map to TRBD1. V dropped 1 base and J dropped 1; count of bases not matched to a gene: 14. The CDR3 is 19 amino acids. The germline V gene encodes CDR1 SGHTA and CDR2 FQGNSA.

The V gene is TRBV12-5, the J gene TRBJ1-5; D is ambiguous. Germline values: CDR1 LGHNT, CDR2 FRNRAP. The V gene lost 8 bases and the J gene lost 5 bases, with 13 bases spanning the gap. This CDR3 comprises 13 residues. The CDR3 DNA is TGTGCTAGTTCTGAGGGAGTCTATCAGCCCCAGCATTTT. Its translation is CASSEGVYQPQHF.

Only a few counts were recorded for this clone. The chain recombines TRBV6-2 or TRBV6-3 with TRBJ2-1, with 8 positions matching TRBD2. The CDR3 sequence is 15 residues long. CDR1 is MNHEY and CDR2 is SVGEGT in the germline V gene. The junction had 5 bases not matched to a gene; V was cut back by 6 bases and J by 1 base. The CDR3, as DNA: TGTGCCAGCAGCATAGGCGGGGGGTCCTACAATGAGCAGTTCTTC. This encodes CASSIGGGSYNEQFF.

The chain carries TRBV12-3 or TRBV12-4 and TRBJ2-7, with D unresolved. V lost 6 bases and J 1 base, leaving 10 bases between the germline ends. The CDR3 spans 13 residues. The CDR3 DNA is TGTGCCAGCAGCTTACAATTTTCCTACGAGCAGTACTTC. It yields the protein CASSLQFSYEQYF.

V usage is TRBV4-3 and J usage is TRBJ1-1; D not resolved. Per the germline V gene, CDR1 is LGHNA and CDR2 is YSLEER. The CDR3 has 15 amino acids. V was shortened by 1 base and J by 2 bases, with 11 bases between the two germline ends. CDR3 amino acids: CASSQGYQVNTEAFF. The CDR3, as DNA: TGCGCCAGCAGCCAAGGCTACCAAGTTAACACTGAAGCTTTCTTT.

The chain carries TRBV28 and TRBJ2-3; possible D gene TRBD1, 5 bases. The CDR3 extends over 14 amino acids. The germline V gene encodes CDR1 MDHEN and CDR2 SYDVKM. Trimming left V 3 bases short and J 2 bases short, with 9 bases between. CDR3 region: CASSLGPNTDTQYF. DNA for the CDR3: TGTGCCAGCAGTTTGGGGCCAAACACAGATACGCAGTATTTT.

The chain carries TRBV7-2 and TRBJ1-2; 10 bases fit TRBD1. J gave up 6 bases and V 3 bases, and 7 bases lay outside the gene matches. Germline V gene sequence: CDR1 SGHTA, CDR2 FQGNSA. CDR3 size: 15 residues. CDR3 coding DNA: TGTGCCAGCAGCTTCCGACAGGGGGCGCCGGATGGCTACACCTTC. Its translation: CASSFRQGAPDGYTF. Full variable domain (rest looked up from reference TRBV7-2 and TRBJ1-2): GAGVSQSPSNKVTEKGKDVELRCDPISGHTALYWYRQSLGQGLEFLIYFQGNSAPDKSGLPSDRFSAERTGGSVSTLTIQRTQQEDSAVYLCASSFRQGAPDGYTFGSGTRLTVV.

This chain joins TRBV28 and TRBJ1-4; D gene uncertain. V lost 5 bases, J lost 0 bases, and 4 bases lay in between. CDR1 and CDR2 (germline): MDHEN, SYDVKM. The CDR3 is 13 amino acids. The CDR3 DNA sequence: TGTGCCAGCAGTCCAGCAACTAATGAAAAACTGTTTTTT. It translates to CASSPATNEKLFF.

This clone has a handful of counts. This chain connects TRBV5-3 to TRBJ1-2; a weak D match, TRBD1 (6 bases). TRBV5-3 is treated as an ORF (open reading frame) with a function not yet certain. V was pared by 10 bases and J by 6 bases, with 16 bases between. The CDR3 loop spans 12 amino acids. The CDR3 sequence: CAGYRERDGYTF. The CDR3 nucleotides read TGTGCCGGATACAGGGAAAGGGATGGCTACACCTTC.

DNA of the CDR3: TGTGCCAGCAGGAGACAGTCCTACGAGCAGTACTTC. Its protein product is CASRRQSYEQYF. This chain joins TRBV5-6 and TRBJ2-7; D is perhaps TRBD1 (5 bases). The CDR3 consists of 12 residues. The V end was cut by 5 bases, the J end by 1 base, with 7 bases between. Germline CDR1 is SGHDT and CDR2 is YYEEEE.

The chain has TRBV19 and TRBJ2-6; 9 bases match TRBD1. J lost 2 bases, V lost 2 bases, and 7 bases had no gene match. CDR1 and CDR2 (germline): LNHDA, SQIVND (reference sequence). The CDR3 has 18 amino acids. CDR3 bases: TGTGCCAGTAGTATATGGGGACAGGGTAGCCCTGGGGCCAACGTCCTGACTTTC. It encodes CASSIWGQGSPGANVLTF.

This clone was picked up a small number of times. The gene calls are TRBV6-5 and TRBJ1-5; 7 bases match TRBD1. CDR3 length equals 16 residues. Losses at the gene ends were 2 bases for V and 3 bases for J; bases not matched to a gene: 7. Germline assignment: CDR1 MNHEY and CDR2 SVGAGI. The CDR3 DNA is TGTGCCAGCAGTTACACCTACAGGGGCTTCAATCAGCCCCAGCATTTT. Amino acid sequence: CASSYTYRGFNQPQHF.

The rearrangement joins TRBV28 to TRBJ1-3; D is unresolved. This CDR3 region has 13 residues. Germline-derived CDR1 and CDR2 are MDHEN and SYDVKM. V was cut by 5 bases and J by 0 bases, with 5 bases left in between. The CDR3 loop reads CASSRSSGNTIYF. The CDR3 coding sequence is TGTGCCAGCAGTCGGAGCTCTGGAAACACCATATATTTT.

CDR3 in amino acids: CASSLAYDRQSLNTEAFF. CDR3 bases: TGTGCCAGCAGTTTAGCATACGACAGGCAATCATTAAACACTGAAGCTTTCTTT. The rearrangement uses TRBV28 and TRBJ1-1, with a weak D call TRBD1 (6 bases). CDR1 and CDR2 from the germline V gene are MDHEN and SYDVKM. The length of the CDR3 is 18 residues. With 2 bases removed from V and 2 bases from J, the gap between germline ends came to 21 bases.